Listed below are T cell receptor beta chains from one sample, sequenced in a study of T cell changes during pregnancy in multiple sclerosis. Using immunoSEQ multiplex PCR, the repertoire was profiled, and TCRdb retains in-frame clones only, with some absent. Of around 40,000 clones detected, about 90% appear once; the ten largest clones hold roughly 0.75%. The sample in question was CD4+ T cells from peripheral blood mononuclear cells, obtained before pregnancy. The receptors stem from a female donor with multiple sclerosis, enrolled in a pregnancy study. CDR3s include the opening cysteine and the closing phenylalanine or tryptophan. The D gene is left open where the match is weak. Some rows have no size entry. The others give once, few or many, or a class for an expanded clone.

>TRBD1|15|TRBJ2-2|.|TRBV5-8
TGTGCCAGCAGCTTGGGACAGGGAAGGCCCGGGGAGCTGTTTTTT
CASSLGQGRPGELFF
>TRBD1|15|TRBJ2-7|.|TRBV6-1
TGTGCCAGCAGTGAAACAGGGGCCCAAACCTACGAGCAGTACTTC
CASSETGAQTYEQYF
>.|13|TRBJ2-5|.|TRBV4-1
TGCGCCAGCAGCCAAGATCTCCCCCTGACCCAGTACTTC
CASSQDLPLTQYF
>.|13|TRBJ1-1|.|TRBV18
TGTGCCAGCTCAAGACAGACGAACACTGAAGCTTTCTTT
CASSRQTNTEAFF
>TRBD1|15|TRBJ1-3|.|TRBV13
TGTGCCAGCAGCACTTACAGGGGAACTGGAAACACCATATATTTT
CASSTYRGTGNTIYF
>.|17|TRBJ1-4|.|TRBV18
TGTGCCAGCTCACCACCGTACGGGGAGGCGCCGGGTGAAAAACTGTTTTTT
CASSPPYGEAPGEKLFF
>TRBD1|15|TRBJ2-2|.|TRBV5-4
TGTGCCAGCAGCCCGACAGGGACGAACACCGGGGAGCTGTTTTTT
CASSPTGTNTGELFF
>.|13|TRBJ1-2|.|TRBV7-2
TGTGCCAGCAGCCCCGCCGCAGGGGATGGCTACACCTTC
CASSPAAGDGYTF
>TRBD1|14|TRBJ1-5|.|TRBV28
TGTGCCAGCCGGCAGGGGGCGAGCAATCAGCCCCAGCATTTT
CASRQGASNQPQHF
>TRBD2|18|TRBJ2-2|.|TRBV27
TGTGCCAGCAGTTTCTTGGGGGCGGCGGGGGGGCACACCGGGGAGCTGTTTTTT
CASSFLGAAGGHTGELFF
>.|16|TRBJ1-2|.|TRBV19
TGTGCCAGTAACCCTCTCGCAGGGAGGGCTAACTATGGCTACACCTTC
CASNPLAGRANYGYTF
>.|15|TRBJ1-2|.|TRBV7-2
TGTGCCAGCAGCTTTGCCAGGGAAGACGCTTATGGCTACACCTTC
CASSFAREDAYGYTF
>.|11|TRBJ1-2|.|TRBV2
TGTGCCAGCAGTGAGCGGGGTGGCTACACCTTC
CASSERGGYTF
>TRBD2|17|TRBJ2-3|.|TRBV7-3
TGTGCCAGCAGCTGGGGGACTAGCGGGGGTGGCACAGATACGCAGTATTTT
CASSWGTSGGGTDTQYF
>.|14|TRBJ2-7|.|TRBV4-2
TGTGCCAGCAGCCAAGAGGGAGCGGGCTACGAGCAGTACTTC
CASSQEGAGYEQYF
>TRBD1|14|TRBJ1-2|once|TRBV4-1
TGCGCCAGCAGCCAAGGGGACAGGGGGCGAGGCTACACCTTC
CASSQGDRGRGYTF
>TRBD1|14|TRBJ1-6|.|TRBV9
TGTGCCAGCAGCGTAACGGGGACAGGGTCACCCCTCCACTTT
CASSVTGTGSPLHF
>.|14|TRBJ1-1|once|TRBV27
TGTGCCAGCAGTTTCGCCAGCCGGGGCACTGAAGCTTTCTTT
CASSFASRGTEAFF
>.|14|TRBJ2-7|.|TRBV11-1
TGTGCCAGCAGGCCCTCTGGACAGACCTCCGAGCAGTACTTC
CASRPSGQTSEQYF
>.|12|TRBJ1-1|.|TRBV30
TGTGCCTGGAGTGTAGGGGGAACCGAAGCTTTCTTT
CAWSVGGTEAFF
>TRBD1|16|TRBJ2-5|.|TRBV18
TGTGCCAGCTCACAAGACATTACAGGGGCAGCGGAGACCCAGTACTTC
CASSQDITGAAETQYF
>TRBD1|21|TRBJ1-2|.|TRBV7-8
TGTGCCAGCAGCTTAGTCGACCGGATGAAAGTTACGGGACAGCCCTCCGGGGGCTACACCTTC
CASSLVDRMKVTGQPSGGYTF
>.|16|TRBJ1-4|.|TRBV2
TGTGCCAGCAGTGAAAATCGGGCAGGGGTAAATGAAAAACTGTTTTTT
CASSENRAGVNEKLFF
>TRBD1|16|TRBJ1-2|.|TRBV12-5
TGTGCTAGTGCCCAGGGGCCGACAGGGAGCAACTATGGCTACACCTTC
CASAQGPTGSNYGYTF
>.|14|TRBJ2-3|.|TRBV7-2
TGTGCCAGCAGCTTAGCGAGGGTCCCAGATACGCAGTATTTT
CASSLARVPDTQYF
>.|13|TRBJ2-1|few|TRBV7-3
TGTGCCAGCAGCCCCGGGTTTCGCAATGAGCAGTTCTTC
CASSPGFRNEQFF
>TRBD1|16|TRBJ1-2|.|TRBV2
TGTGCCAGCAGGGGGGACAGGGGAGTGGCCGCAATTGGCTACACCTTC
CASRGDRGVAAIGYTF
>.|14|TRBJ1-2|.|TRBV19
TGTGCCAGTAGTATACGGACAGATCCCTATGGCTACACCTTC
CASSIRTDPYGYTF
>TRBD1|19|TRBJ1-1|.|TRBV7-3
TGTGCCAGCAGCTTAATCCCTCCGGGACCCATAACAGGGGACGTCGAAGCTTTCTTT
CASSLIPPGPITGDVEAFF
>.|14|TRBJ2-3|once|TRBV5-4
TGTGCCAGCAGCTTACAGTACGGCACAGATACGCAGTATTTT
CASSLQYGTDTQYF
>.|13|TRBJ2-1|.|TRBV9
TGTGCCAGCAGCGCCGGGGTCTACAATGAGCAGTTCTTC
CASSAGVYNEQFF
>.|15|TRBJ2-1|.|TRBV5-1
TGCGCCAGCAGCTCCCTCCCAGGGCCATACAATGAGCAGTTCTTC
CASSSLPGPYNEQFF
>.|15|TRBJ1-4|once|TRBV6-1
TGTGCCAGCAGTGATACAGGGCCTCCTAATGAAAAACTGTTTTTT
CASSDTGPPNEKLFF
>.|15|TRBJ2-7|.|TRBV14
TGTGCCAGCAGCCAAGATTGGGCGCGCTCCTACGAGCAGTACTTC
CASSQDWARSYEQYF
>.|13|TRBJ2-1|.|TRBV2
TGTGCCAGCAGGGTTAGCTCCTACAATGAGCAGTTCTTC
CASRVSSYNEQFF
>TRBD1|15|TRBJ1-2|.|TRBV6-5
TGTGCCAGCAGTCAGGACAGGGCTCCTAACTATGGCTACACCTTC
CASSQDRAPNYGYTF
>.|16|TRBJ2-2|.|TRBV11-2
TGTGCCAGCAGCTTAGGGCGTCTAGCCTCCCCCGGGGAGCTGTTTTTT
CASSLGRLASPGELFF
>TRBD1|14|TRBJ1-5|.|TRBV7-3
TGTGCCAGCAGCCGAACAGGGGGGGGTCAGCCCCAGCATTTT
CASSRTGGGQPQHF
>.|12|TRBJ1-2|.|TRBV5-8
TGTGCCAGCAGCCTCAGACAGTATGGCTACACCTTC
CASSLRQYGYTF
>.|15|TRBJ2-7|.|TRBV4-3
TGCGCCAGCAGCCAAGCTTCCGGGAGATCCTACGAGCAGTACTTC
CASSQASGRSYEQYF